The 8 T cell receptor beta chains below all came from one sample that was sequenced in a study of technical replicates of blood from a few donors. The method was immunoSEQ multiplex PCR; TCRdb's version includes in-frame clones alone and lacks a portion of them. The sample holds roughly 70,000 clones; roughly nine tenths are singletons and the top ten take about 4.3%. Sample: PBMCs. The receptors were sampled from a human donor in good health. Some clones in this sample may be carry-over from other donors' samples.

A single count supports this clone. This chain links TRBV18 with TRBJ1-2; 7 bases match TRBD1. With 4 bases clipped from V and 4 bases from J, the junction kept 9 bases outside the gene matches. The CDR3 runs to 15 residues. Germline lookup yields CDR1 KGHSH and CDR2 LQKENI. CDR3 region: CASSRNEGAAYGYTF. CDR3 sequence (DNA): TGTGCCAGCTCACGCAACGAGGGGGCGGCCTATGGCTACACCTTC.

The chain has TRBV7-9 and TRBJ2-7, with TRBD1 matching 8 bases. V trimming: 5 bases; J trimming: 3 bases; junction bases outside the gene matches: 6. The CDR3 totals 14 residues. Germline lookup yields CDR1 SEHNR and CDR2 FQNEAQ (reference sequence). The CDR3 DNA sequence: TGTGCCAGCAGCGGATTCGACAGGGGCTACGAGCAGTACTTC. This translates into CASSGFDRGYEQYF. Together with reference TRBV7-9 and TRBJ2-7, the CDR3 gives the full variable domain: DTGVSQNPRHKITKRGQNVTFRCDPISEHNRLYWYRQTLGQGPEFLTYFQNEAQLEKSRLLSDRFSAERPKGSFSTLEIQRTEQGDSAMYLCASSGFDRGYEQYFGPGTRLTVT.

The chain recombines TRBV7-9 with TRBJ1-1; TRBD1 matches 8 bases. Germline V gene lookup returns CDR1 SEHNR and CDR2 FQNEAQ (reference sequence). This CDR3 region has 11 residues. V dropped 4 bases and J dropped 10; count of bases not matched to a gene: 2. CDR3 protein: CASSSGGGAFF. The CDR3 bases are TGTGCCAGCAGCTCAGGGGGCGGAGCTTTCTTT.

The J gene is TRBJ2-3, the V gene TRBV7-2; possible D gene TRBD2, 6 bases. Germline V CDR1 and CDR2: SGHTA, FQGNSA. This CDR3 has 14 amino acids. The V and J ends lost 5 bases and 8 bases respectively, with 17 bases between them. CDR3 protein: CASSPGRTGGTQYF. In DNA form, the CDR3 reads TGTGCCAGCAGCCCCGGCCGAACCGGGGGTACGCAGTATTTT.

The chain uses TRBV12-5 and TRBJ2-3, with TRBD2 matching over 9 bases. V lost 3 bases and J lost 1; bases outside the gene matches: 5. Germline values: CDR1 LGHNT, CDR2 FRNRAP. The CDR3 runs to 16 residues. The CDR3 nucleotides read TGTGCTAGTGGTTTTTACGGCGGGAGGGGCACAGATACGCAGTATTTT. It specifies CASGFYGGRGTDTQYF. Full variable domain (missing parts from reference TRBV12-5 and TRBJ2-3): DARVTQTPRHKVTEMGQEVTMRCQPILGHNTVFWYRQTMMQGLELLAYFRNRAPLDDSGMPKDRFSAEMPDATLATLKIQPSEPRDSAVYFCASGFYGGRGTDTQYFGPGTRLTVL.

The CDR3 loop reads CASSLLGSSGTYQETQYF. CDR3 DNA: TGTGCCAGCAGCTTGTTGGGTTCTAGCGGTACTTACCAAGAGACCCAGTACTTC. The chain combines TRBV5-6 with TRBJ2-5; TRBD2 agrees at 7 bases. The CDR3 spans 18 residues. V was pared by 1 base and J by 0 bases, with 12 bases of the junction left unmatched. The germline V gene has CDR1 SGHDT and CDR2 YYEEEE.

The rearrangement links TRBV7-9 to TRBJ2-1; D gene uncertain. Per the germline V gene, CDR1 is SEHNR and CDR2 is FQNEAQ (reference sequence). This CDR3 has 16 residues. V lost 3 bases, J lost 0 bases, and 12 bases lay in between. The CDR3 DNA sequence: TGTGCCAGCAGCTTCCCACTATCCAGCTCCTACAATGAGCAGTTCTTC. Its translation is CASSFPLSSSYNEQFF.

The chain joins TRBV7-2 to TRBJ1-2, with D maybe TRBD1 (6 bases). The germline gives CDR1 SGHTA, CDR2 FQGNSA. This CDR3 spans 14 amino acids. The V gene lost 1 base and the J gene lost 8 bases, with 14 bases spanning the gap. For the CDR3, the DNA is TGTGCCAGCAGCTTAGGAGTACAGGGCTGGGGCTACACCTTC. Translated, it gives CASSLGVQGWGYTF.